These 21 T cell receptor beta chains share one sample of origin, sequenced in a study of T cell responses to AZD1222 COVID-19 vaccine. Produced via immunoSEQ multiplex PCR; TCRdb's table is partial and in-frame only. The sample has 90,000 to 120,000 clones, approximately 88% seen once. The sample was peripheral blood, taken on day 0 of AZD1222 vaccination. The receptors stem from an adult in good health.

Notes on this clone: This specimen includes other DNA sequences encoding the same CDR3. V usage is TRBV18 and J usage is TRBJ1-1, with a possible D match to TRBD1 (6 bases). The CDR3 is made up of 13 amino acids. The V end lost 4 bases, the J end lost 1 base, and 7 bases lay between the germline ends. Germline loops: CDR1 KGHSH, CDR2 LQKENI. The CDR3 is CASSQGQNTEAFF. CDR3 bases: TGTGCCAGCTCACAGGGACAGAACACTGAAGCTTTCTTT.

The V and J genes are TRBV3-1 (or the pseudogene TRBV3-2) and TRBJ2-1; D unresolved. The V and J ends lost 3 bases and 0 bases respectively, with 15 bases between them. Per the germline V gene, CDR1 is LGHDT and CDR2 is YNNKEL (reference sequence). This CDR3 has 17 residues. The CDR3 reads CASSQTTGPVSYNEQFF. The DNA for the CDR3 is TGTGCCAGCAGCCAGACAACTGGCCCGGTCTCCTACAATGAGCAGTTCTTC.

The chain carries TRBV2 and TRBJ1-4; D remains unclear. The CDR3 is 14 amino acids. With 4 bases removed from V and 5 bases from J, the gap between germline ends came to 11 bases. Germline loops: CDR1 SNHLY, CDR2 FYNNEI. CDR3 protein: CASSAGMTNEKLFF. CDR3 DNA sequence: TGTGCCAGCAGTGCGGGCATGACAAATGAAAAACTGTTTTTT.

The rearrangement joins TRBV19 to TRBJ2-3; the match to TRBD1 covers 7 bases. In germline, CDR1 is LNHDA, CDR2 SQIVND (reference sequence). J was trimmed by 4 bases and V by 4 bases; bases with no gene match: 8. CDR3 length: 15 residues. The CDR3 loop reads CASSKGGQVSDTQYF. Written as DNA, the CDR3 is TGTGCCAGTAGTAAAGGAGGACAGGTGTCAGATACGCAGTATTTT.

This chain links TRBV18 with TRBJ2-7; 10 bases agree with TRBD2. CDR1 KGHSH and CDR2 LQKENI come from the germline V gene. J was trimmed by 1 base and V by 6 bases; bases with no gene match: 9. The CDR3 consists of 16 residues. The CDR3 sequence: CASSSTTSGVSYEQYF. CDR3 in DNA: TGTGCCAGCTCGTCCACTACTAGCGGGGTTTCCTACGAGCAGTACTTC.

The V and J genes are TRBV24-1 and TRBJ2-5; D remains unclear. V lost 4 bases to trimming and J lost 1 base, with 6 bases between them. This CDR3 region has 13 residues. Per germline, CDR1 KGHDR and CDR2 SFDVKD. This CDR3 is CATSDGPQETQYF. CDR3 coding DNA: TGTGCCACCAGTGACGGGCCCCAAGAGACCCAGTACTTC.

This rearrangement joins TRBV11-2 to TRBJ1-6; TRBD1 matches 10 bases. Germline V gene lookup returns CDR1 SGHAT and CDR2 FQNNGV. The CDR3 totals 15 residues. With V trimmed by 5 bases and J by 5 bases, 3 bases remained unmatched. This CDR3 reads CASSGGQGDNSPLHF. CDR3 bases: TGTGCCAGCAGCGGTGGACAGGGGGATAATTCACCCCTCCACTTT.

The chain carries TRBV7-9 and TRBJ2-2, with a possible D match to TRBD2 (5 bases). Germline assignment: CDR1 SEHNR and CDR2 FQNEAQ (reference sequence). V shed 3 bases and J shed 7 bases, with 6 bases lying between them. This CDR3 has 12 amino acids. CDR3 loop: CASSLRVGELFF. In DNA, the CDR3 is TGTGCCAGCAGCTTGCGGGTCGGGGAGCTGTTTTTT.

The CDR3 region is CASSFGPASYGYTF. DNA for the CDR3: TGTGCCAGCAGCTTTGGACCCGCCTCCTATGGCTACACCTTC. J is TRBJ1-2 and V is TRBV11-1; unclear D gene. The CDR3 runs 14 residues. Germline-derived CDR1 and CDR2 are SGHAT and FQDESV (reference sequence). The V gene lost 3 bases and the J gene lost 4 bases, with 12 bases spanning the gap.

V and J are TRBV2 and TRBJ2-1; D perhaps matches TRBD2 (6 bases). The CDR3 runs 16 residues. Trimming removed 10 bases at V and 3 bases at J, with 22 bases between. Germline loops: CDR1 SNHLY, CDR2 FYNNEI. The CDR3 coding sequence is TGTGCCACCTCCCGAGAGGGAGGAGCCAACTACAATGAGCAGTTCTTC. Translated, it gives CATSREGGANYNEQFF.

The rearrangement links TRBV7-2 to TRBJ1-5; D may be TRBD1 (6 bases). Per the germline V gene, CDR1 is SGHTA and CDR2 is FQGNSA. CDR3 size: 16 residues. Trimming removed 1 base at V and 7 bases at J, with 17 bases between. CDR3 residues: CASSLVGGGIEQPQHF. The CDR3 DNA is TGTGCCAGCAGCTTAGTAGGGGGAGGGATAGAACAGCCCCAGCATTTT. The variable domain in full, completed from reference TRBV7-2 and TRBJ1-5, reads GAGVSQSPSNKVTEKGKDVELRCDPISGHTALYWYRQSLGQGLEFLIYFQGNSAPDKSGLPSDRFSAERTGGSVSTLTIQRTQQEDSAVYLCASSLVGGGIEQPQHFGDGTRLSIL.

The rearrangement links TRBV7-5 to TRBJ1-2. TRBV7-5 is described as a pseudogene. The CDR3 is 14 amino acids. The CDR3 DNA sequence: TGTGTCAGAAGCTTAACAATCCCGGGTGATGGCTACACCTTC. Its translation is CVRSLTIPGDGYTF.

The gene calls are TRBV2 and TRBJ1-3; D ambiguous. Germline CDR1 SNHLY, CDR2 FYNNEI. V lost 8 bases, J lost 4 bases, and 12 bases lay in between. This CDR3 spans 13 amino acids. The CDR3 DNA follows: TGTGCCAGCCTTCTGTCGATCGGAAACACCATATATTTT. It is translated as CASLLSIGNTIYF.

The J gene is TRBJ1-1, the V gene TRBV11-2; a possible D gene is TRBD1 (5 bases). Germline assignment: CDR1 SGHAT and CDR2 FQNNGV. The CDR3 has 15 amino acids. With 5 bases removed from V and 6 bases from J, the gap between germline ends came to 19 bases. As DNA, the CDR3 is TGTGCCAGCAGCCCGAACCGGGACTCAGGCGCTGAAGCTTTCTTT. This sequence encodes CASSPNRDSGAEAFF.

The chain employs TRBV9 and TRBJ2-5; D is undetermined. The CDR3 covers 12 residues. V was trimmed by 4 bases and J by 2 bases, leaving 6 bases between them. Germline CDR1 reads SGDLS; CDR2 reads YYNGEE. The CDR3 bases are TGTGCCAGCAGCCGGCCGCAAGAGACCCAGTACTTC. Residues: CASSRPQETQYF.

This clone has just one count. The chain carries TRBV29-1 and TRBJ2-1, with D perhaps TRBD2 (6 bases). CDR3 length: 13 amino acids. Germline loops: CDR1 SQVTM, CDR2 ANQGSEA. V lost 7 bases to trimming and J lost 9 bases, with 19 bases between them. The CDR3 loop reads CSAVDEVGGEQFF. The CDR3 DNA is TGCAGCGCCGTTGATGAGGTGGGGGGTGAGCAGTTCTTC.

This sequence joins TRBV4-1 and TRBJ1-5; D is unclear. Trimming cost V 0 bases and J 0 bases, with 12 bases left between them. This CDR3 is 17 amino acids long. Germline V CDR1 and CDR2: MGHRA, YSYEKL. This CDR3 is CASSQDRTFLSNQPQHF. CDR3 nucleotide sequence: TGCGCCAGCAGCCAAGATAGGACTTTTCTTAGCAATCAGCCCCAGCATTTT.

This clone was picked up a small number of times. V and J are TRBV27 and TRBJ1-5, with D unclear. CDR1 and CDR2 from the germline V gene are MNHEY and SMNVEV (reference sequence). The CDR3 is 13 amino acids. V was shortened by 6 bases and J by 2 bases, with 8 bases between the two germline ends. The CDR3 sequence is CASRAWGNQPQHF. DNA of the CDR3: TGTGCCAGCAGGGCTTGGGGCAATCAGCCCCAGCATTTT.

This rearrangement joins TRBV6-5 to TRBJ2-5, with a weak D call TRBD2 (6 bases). This CDR3 comprises 14 residues. The V gene's germline CDR1 is MNHEY and CDR2 SVGAGI. The V gene lost 6 bases and the J gene lost 3 bases, with 14 bases spanning the gap. The CDR3 here is CASSTEGPEETQYF. CDR3 nucleotides: TGTGCCAGCAGCACGGAGGGGCCGGAAGAGACCCAGTACTTC.

This chain connects TRBV5-6 to TRBJ1-4; D is unclear. Trimming took off 5 bases at V and 7 bases at J, with 21 bases between the two ends. CDR3 length equals 16 residues. Germline CDR1 and CDR2: SGHDT and YYEEEE. The chain's CDR3 is CASSFSWSPLGEKLFF. The CDR3 DNA follows: TGTGCCAGCAGTTTTTCCTGGTCCCCTCTGGGTGAAAAACTGTTTTTT.

CDR3 loop: CASSLVPAGDYNEQFF. In DNA, the CDR3 is TGTGCCAGCAGCTTGGTTCCAGCGGGAGACTACAATGAGCAGTTCTTC. The chain links TRBV5-5 to TRBJ2-1; 8 positions match TRBD2. J was trimmed by 3 bases and V by 0 bases; bases with no gene match: 5. The CDR3 totals 16 residues. Germline values: CDR1 SGHKS, CDR2 YYEKEE (reference sequence).